Shown below are 19 T cell receptor beta chains from a single sample sequenced in a study of blood T cell repertoires in COVID-19. TCRdb's copy holds only in-frame clones and misses some; the assay was immunoSEQ multiplex PCR. The sample has under 200,000 clones, around 84% seen once. Sequencing was done on a sample of peripheral blood. The receptors come from a woman aged 80 or over with COVID-19, enrolled during active disease.

This clone was counted once. This chain links TRBV7-6 with TRBJ1-4; a weak D match, TRBD1 (6 bases). V dropped 5 bases and J dropped 4 bases, with 11 bases sitting between them. The CDR3 is 14 amino acids. The V gene's germline CDR1 is SGHVS and CDR2 FNYEAQ. The CDR3 spells CASSQGGFNEKLFF. CDR3 coding DNA: TGTGCCAGCAGCCAAGGGGGTTTTAATGAAAAACTGTTTTTT.

The V and J genes are TRBV14 and TRBJ1-2, with TRBD1 as a possible D gene (5 bases). The germline V gene has CDR1 SGHDN and CDR2 FVKESK. The length of the CDR3 is 15 residues. Trimming took 0 bases from V and 0 from J, leaving 8 bases between them. CDR3 region: CASSQDMDTNYGYTF. In DNA form, the CDR3 reads TGTGCCAGCAGCCAAGATATGGACACTAACTATGGCTACACCTTC. The full variable domain, in which reference TRBV14 and TRBJ1-2 provide the parts outside the CDR3, is EAGVTQFPSHSVIEKGQTVTLRCDPISGHDNLYWYRRVMGKEIKFLLHFVKESKQDESGMPNNRFLAERTGGTYSTLKVQPAELEDSGVYFCASSQDMDTNYGYTFGSGTRLTVV.

The chain carries TRBV5-1 and TRBJ2-5; TRBD2 matches at 7 bases. Germline lookup yields CDR1 SGHRS and CDR2 YFSETQ. The CDR3 spans 16 residues. The V and J ends lost 5 bases and 4 bases, in that order; junction bases with no gene match: 14. CDR3 loop: CASRASGSSEGETQYF. CDR3 DNA sequence: TGCGCCAGCAGGGCTAGCGGCTCCTCGGAGGGAGAGACCCAGTACTTC.

This CDR3 is CASSPQEGSNYGYTF. CDR3 DNA sequence: TGCGCCAGCAGCCCCCAAGAGGGTTCGAACTATGGCTACACCTTC. The rearrangement joins TRBV4-1 to TRBJ1-2; D gene unclear. This CDR3 spans 15 amino acids. The V end was cut by 4 bases, the J end by 2 bases, with 14 bases between. Germline V gene lookup returns CDR1 MGHRA and CDR2 YSYEKL.

This chain links TRBV4-3 with TRBJ1-2; D not certain. Trimming stripped 1 base from V and 4 bases from J, with 13 bases between. CDR1 and CDR2 (germline): LGHNA, YSLEER. The CDR3 loop spans 15 amino acids. For the CDR3, the DNA is TGCGCCAGCAGCCAAGGGCCGCAGGTCTCCTATGGCTACACCTTC. Its translation is CASSQGPQVSYGYTF.

This clone was observed a handful of times. The chain is built from TRBV7-9 and TRBJ1-4; 7 positions agree with TRBD1. The CDR3 spans 16 residues. Per germline, CDR1 SEHNR and CDR2 FQNEAQ (reference sequence). J was trimmed by 7 bases and V by 2 bases; bases with no gene match: 10. The CDR3: CASSLSRNRGSEKLFF. DNA for the CDR3: TGTGCCAGCAGCTTATCTCGTAACAGGGGCTCTGAAAAACTGTTTTTT.

This rearrangement joins TRBV5-8 to TRBJ2-1; 8 nucleotides agree with TRBD1. J was trimmed by 10 bases and V by 4 bases; bases with no gene match: 7. This CDR3 region has 13 residues. The germline V gene has CDR1 SGHTS and CDR2 YDEGEE. The CDR3 spells CASSPDRAGEQFF. The CDR3 bases are TGTGCCAGCAGCCCGGACAGGGCTGGAGAGCAGTTCTTC.

This chain joins TRBV10-3 and TRBJ1-3; TRBD1 matches 8 bases. CDR3 length equals 14 residues. The V and J ends lost 9 bases and 4 bases, in that order; junction bases with no gene match: 8. Germline CDR1 ENHRY, CDR2 SYGVKD. The CDR3 is CAIRQGNAGNTIYF. CDR3 bases: TGTGCCATAAGACAGGGGAACGCCGGAAACACCATATATTTT.

J is TRBJ1-1 and V is TRBV5-4; no definite D call. V lost 4 bases and J 7 bases, leaving 14 bases between the germline ends. The CDR3 totals 13 residues. The germline V gene encodes CDR1 SGHNT and CDR2 YYREEE (reference sequence). For the CDR3, the DNA is TGTGCCAGCAGCCACCGCACAGATAATGAAGCTTTCTTT. Its translation is CASSHRTDNEAFF.

The V gene is TRBV9, the J gene TRBJ1-5, with D hard to call. Trimming removed 0 bases from V and 3 bases from J, with 7 bases in between. The length of the CDR3 is 14 residues. Per the germline V gene, CDR1 is SGDLS and CDR2 is YYNGEE. The CDR3 nucleotides read TGTGCCAGCAGCGTAGGCAGCGTCAATCAGCCCCAGCATTTT. It is translated as CASSVGSVNQPQHF.

This chain connects TRBV7-3 to TRBJ2-1; possible D gene TRBD2, 5 bases. The germline V gene encodes CDR1 SGHTA and CDR2 FQGTGA. V lost 2 bases and J 8 bases, leaving 16 bases between the germline ends. This CDR3 spans 15 amino acids. CDR3 residues: CASSLSVGVFDEQFF. In nucleotides, the CDR3 is TGTGCCAGCAGCTTATCTGTGGGAGTTTTCGATGAGCAGTTCTTC.

The rearrangement links TRBV5-4 to TRBJ1-2, with 7 bases that match TRBD1. The CDR3 has 14 residues. The trim removed 4 bases at V and 2 bases at J, leaving 5 bases unmatched. The germline V gene encodes CDR1 SGHNT and CDR2 YYREEE (reference sequence). For the CDR3, the DNA is TGTGCCAGCAGCACGACAGGGCCAAACTATGGCTACACCTTC. Amino acids: CASSTTGPNYGYTF.

CDR3 in amino acids: CATRLNREKLFF. CDR3 coding DNA: TGTGCCACCCGACTAAATCGGGAAAAACTGTTTTTT. The J gene is TRBJ1-4, the V gene TRBV6-5; D gene uncertain. CDR3 length: 12 amino acids. V was clipped by 10 bases and J by 8 bases, with 14 bases between them. The V gene's germline CDR1 is MNHEY and CDR2 SVGAGI.

This rearrangement joins TRBV19 to TRBJ1-4, with D possibly TRBD1 on 6 matching bases. V was clipped by 5 bases and J by 3 bases, with 13 bases between them. Germline CDR1 and CDR2: LNHDA and SQIVND (reference sequence). This CDR3 is 15 amino acids long. The DNA for the CDR3 is TGTGCCAGTAGTCCTATGGGACAAGCTAATGAAAAACTGTTTTTT. This translates into CASSPMGQANEKLFF.

This clone was picked up many times. The chain links TRBV28 to TRBJ1-2; TRBD1 matches at 7 bases. The V gene's germline CDR1 is MDHEN and CDR2 SYDVKM. The CDR3 consists of 13 residues. V shed 6 bases, J shed 4 bases, and the junction held 5 bases outside the gene matches. The CDR3 region is CASSSGQAYGYTF. The CDR3, as DNA: TGTGCCAGCAGCAGTGGACAGGCCTATGGCTACACCTTC.

This chain links TRBV5-4 with TRBJ2-3, with 9 bases lining up with TRBD2. CDR1 and CDR2 from the germline V gene are SGHNT and YYREEE (reference sequence). The CDR3 extends over 15 amino acids. Losses at the gene ends were 2 bases for V and 5 bases for J; bases not matched to a gene: 6. The CDR3 DNA follows: TGTGCCAGCAGCTTTGTAGCGGGAGCCGGAGATACGCAGTATTTT. Translating it yields CASSFVAGAGDTQYF.

This clone was recorded once. The rearrangement links TRBV5-1 to TRBJ2-3; 9 nucleotides agree with TRBD1. This CDR3 has 17 amino acids. The V and J ends lost 0 bases and 3 bases, in that order; junction bases with no gene match: 8. The germline gives CDR1 SGHRS, CDR2 YFSETQ. For the CDR3, the DNA is TGCGCCAGCAGCTTGGTGGGACAGGGATCAGGGACAGATACGCAGTATTTT. Amino acids: CASSLVGQGSGTDTQYF.

V and J are TRBV2 and TRBJ1-2; 7 nucleotides line up with TRBD1. The CDR3 has 16 residues. The junction had 9 bases not matched to a gene; V was cut back by 2 bases and J by 3 bases. The germline gives CDR1 SNHLY, CDR2 FYNNEI. The DNA of the CDR3 is TGTGCCAGCAGTGAACCCCTCGGGACAGAAGACTATGGCTACACCTTC. This codes for CASSEPLGTEDYGYTF. Drawing the rest from reference TRBV2 and TRBJ1-2, the complete variable domain is EPEVTQTPSHQVTQMGQEVILRCVPISNHLYFYWYRQILGQKVEFLVSFYNNEISEKSEIFDDQFSVERPDGSNFTLKIRSTKLEDSAMYFCASSEPLGTEDYGYTFGSGTRLTVV.

The chain uses TRBV7-9 and TRBJ1-1; 9 bases are shared with TRBD1. This CDR3 is built from 14 residues. The V gene end was trimmed by 5 bases and the J gene end by 7 bases; junction bases not matched to a gene: 8. Germline-derived CDR1 and CDR2 are SEHNR and FQNEAQ (reference sequence). The chain's CDR3 is CASSKDRGGGEAFF. The CDR3 DNA follows: TGTGCCAGCAGCAAGGACAGGGGTGGTGGTGAAGCTTTCTTT.